Each of the 15 T cell receptor beta chains below was sequenced from the same sample in a study of cytomegalovirus exposure and HLA in healthy donors. The PCR had 60 Vbeta and 13 Jbeta primers. Profiling relied on immunoSEQ multiplex PCR, and the TCRdb table lists in-frame clones only, not all of them. This table has 90,000 to 130,000 clones, around 74% appearing once. The sample was PBMCs. All receptors come from a man aged 25 to 40 in good health and CMV-seropositive.

V is TRBV28 and J is TRBJ1-3, with no clear D. Germline V lookup: CDR1 MDHEN, CDR2 SYDVKM. Trimming cost V 6 bases and J 4 bases, with 22 bases left between them. The CDR3 contains 17 residues. CDR3 in DNA: TGTGCCAGCAGGAATGGGAGTCCTATACTGACGGGAAACACCATATATTTT. Its translation: CASRNGSPILTGNTIYF.

The chain links TRBV11-2 to TRBJ2-1; TRBD1 matches 10 bases. J lost 9 bases, V lost 3 bases, and 14 bases had no gene match. CDR3 size: 17 residues. CDR1 and CDR2 from the germline V gene are SGHAT and FQNNGV. The CDR3 sequence: CASSLEPGQGSFGEQFF. The CDR3 DNA reads as TGTGCCAGCAGCTTGGAACCGGGACAGGGGTCATTTGGTGAGCAGTTCTTC.

V gene TRBV5-1 combines with J gene TRBJ1-1, with 7 bases matching TRBD1. The CDR3 has 17 amino acids. Germline V gene data show CDR1 as SGHRS and CDR2 as YFSETQ. The V gene end was trimmed by 4 bases and the J gene end by 0 bases; junction bases not matched to a gene: 12. The CDR3 spells CASSGWDSLGLNTEAFF. The CDR3 DNA is TGCGCCAGCAGCGGCTGGGACAGCTTGGGATTGAACACTGAAGCTTTCTTT.

V is TRBV30 and J is TRBJ1-1; 7 nucleotides match TRBD1. V lost 7 bases and J lost 11; bases outside the gene matches: 19. CDR3 size: 14 residues. CDR1 is GTSNPN, CDR2 SVGIG, per germline (reference sequence). The CDR3 DNA reads as TGTGCCTCTGACACAACAGGGGTAGCATTGAGGGCTTTCTTT. It yields the protein CASDTTGVALRAFF.

This clone was observed a handful of times. The rearrangement links TRBV5-1 to TRBJ1-1; D perhaps matches TRBD1 (5 bases). Germline V gives CDR1 SGHRS, CDR2 YFSETQ. V was trimmed by 4 bases and J by 3 bases, leaving 13 bases between them. The CDR3 runs to 14 residues. The CDR3 DNA sequence: TGCGCCAGCAGCGGGGCCGGGTCGGACACTGAAGCTTTCTTT. This encodes CASSGAGSDTEAFF.

The chain joins TRBV29-1 to TRBJ1-2; D might be TRBD1 (6 bases). The V end lost 0 bases, the J end lost 10 bases, and 12 bases lay between the germline ends. Per germline, CDR1 SQVTM and CDR2 ANQGSEA. The CDR3 is 12 residues long. The CDR3 DNA reads as TGCAGCGTTGAAGATCCAGGGACACCCTACACCTTC. This translates into CSVEDPGTPYTF.

The chain recombines TRBV7-2 with TRBJ2-2; TRBD2 might be the D (6 bases). V lost 5 bases and J 4 bases, leaving 20 bases between the germline ends. The CDR3 length is 17 residues. Germline V CDR1 and CDR2: SGHTA, FQGNSA. The CDR3 sequence is CASSPILPGVGTGELFF. The CDR3 bases are TGTGCCAGCAGCCCCATTTTACCGGGAGTTGGCACCGGGGAGCTGTTTTTT.

The rearrangement links TRBV2 to TRBJ1-1; D not resolved. The CDR3 is made up of 16 amino acids. Deletions cut 4 bases from V and 2 bases from J, with 17 bases between. The germline CDR1 and CDR2 sequences are SNHLY and FYNNEI. The CDR3 nucleotides read TGTGCCAGCAGTGGGTTAGAGGGATTTGGAAACACTGAAGCTTTCTTT. Translation gives CASSGLEGFGNTEAFF.

This sequence joins TRBV5-1 and TRBJ2-5, with 7 positions matching TRBD2. V was clipped by 4 bases and J by 1 base; unmatched bases: 10. The germline gives CDR1 SGHRS, CDR2 YFSETQ. The CDR3 sequence is 16 residues long. The CDR3 nucleotides read TGCGCCAGCAGCCCTGGGGCGGCTAGCGGCCAAGAGACCCAGTACTTC. Its protein is CASSPGAASGQETQYF.

The chain uses TRBV19 and TRBJ2-7, with 7 bases lining up with TRBD1. This CDR3 is built from 14 residues. With V trimmed by 4 bases and J by 2 bases, 5 bases remained unmatched. The V gene's germline CDR1 is LNHDA and CDR2 SQIVND (reference sequence). The CDR3 DNA follows: TGTGCCAGTAGTAACGGACAGGTAACCTACGAGCAGTACTTC. Translation: CASSNGQVTYEQYF.

J is TRBJ1-2 and V is TRBV10-3; TRBD1 aligns across 7 bases. The CDR3 runs 14 residues. Germline V gives CDR1 ENHRY, CDR2 SYGVKD. Germline trimming cut 6 bases from V and 6 bases from J; bases unmatched to any gene: 10. This chain's CDR3 is CAISQGDTLHGYTF. In DNA form, the CDR3 reads TGTGCCATCAGCCAGGGGGACACTCTCCATGGCTACACCTTC.

The rearrangement joins TRBV7-9 to TRBJ1-5; the D gene is possibly TRBD1 (5 bases). Germline V lookup: CDR1 SEHNR, CDR2 FQNEAQ (reference sequence). V lost 2 bases and J lost 0, with 8 bases in between. The CDR3 totals 15 residues. CDR3 sequence: CASSLLGGSNQPQHF. CDR3 in DNA: TGTGCCAGCAGCTTACTCGGGGGTAGCAATCAGCCCCAGCATTTT. The entire variable domain, with the rest obtained from reference TRBV7-9 and TRBJ1-5, is as follows: DTGVSQNPRHKITKRGQNVTFRCDPISEHNRLYWYRQTLGQGPEFLTYFQNEAQLEKSRLLSDRFSAERPKGSFSTLEIQRTEQGDSAMYLCASSLLGGSNQPQHFGDGTRLSIL.

This chain connects TRBV6-5 to TRBJ2-7; 10 bases are shared with TRBD1. The CDR3 sequence is 13 residues long. After removal of 8 bases from V and 3 bases from J, the junction contained 4 bases not matched to a gene. Germline CDR1 and CDR2: MNHEY and SVGAGI. The CDR3 DNA follows: TGTGCCAGCGGAAGGGACAGGGGCTACGAGCAGTACTTC. Translation gives CASGRDRGYEQYF.

This clone showed up just a few times. Relative to the germline gene, one junction end is altered; a read error may explain this. The chain joins TRBV7-9 to TRBJ2-2, with 7 bases matching TRBD1. Germline CDR1 reads SEHNR; CDR2 reads FQNEAQ (reference sequence). This CDR3 has 17 residues. The CDR3 spells CSSSNRNRGPRTGELFF. CDR3 coding DNA: TGTTCCAGCAGCAACCGGAACAGGGGACCGAGGACCGGGGAGCTGTTTTTT.

The chain recombines TRBV5-1 with TRBJ1-1; D unresolved. CDR3 length equals 15 residues. The ends were cut back, 0 bases at V and 5 bases at J, with 14 bases in the middle. CDR1 is SGHRS and CDR2 is YFSETQ in the germline V gene. The CDR3 sequence is CASSLGASEGTEAFF. The CDR3 coding sequence is TGCGCCAGCAGCTTGGGGGCGTCGGAGGGAACTGAAGCTTTCTTT.